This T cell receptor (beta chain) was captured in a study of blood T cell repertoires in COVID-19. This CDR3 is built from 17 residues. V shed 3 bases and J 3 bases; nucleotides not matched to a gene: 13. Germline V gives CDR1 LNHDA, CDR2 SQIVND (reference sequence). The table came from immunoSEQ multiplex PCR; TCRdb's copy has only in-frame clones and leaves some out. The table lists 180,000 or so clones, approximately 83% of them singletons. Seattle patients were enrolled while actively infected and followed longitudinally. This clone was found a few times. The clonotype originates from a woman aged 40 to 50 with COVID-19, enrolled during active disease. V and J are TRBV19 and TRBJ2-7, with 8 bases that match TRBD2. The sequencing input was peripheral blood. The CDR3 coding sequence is TGTGCCAGTAGTATCGCTGGCCTAAGCGGGGGTAACTACGAGCAGTACTTC. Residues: CASSIAGLSGGNYEQYF.